Below, 13 T cell receptor beta chains from the same sample are listed, as sequenced in a study of early T cells in non-severe SARS-CoV-2 infection. TCRdb independently ran MiXCR on the 5' RACE reads; one entry per CDR3 protein. The sample lists 55,000 to 75,000 distinct CDR3 sequences, roughly a tenth seen once, with 1.2% in the top ten. Source material: whole blood. The receptors derive from an adult who was a healthcare worker with PCR-confirmed SARS-CoV-2 infection or an uninfected control (not recorded which).

This clonotype was found many times. The chain employs TRBV6-2 or TRBV6-3 and TRBJ2-7, with 8 bases lining up with TRBD2. V lost 2 bases, J lost 10 bases, and 7 bases stayed unmatched. The CDR3 is 13 residues long. Germline V gene sequence: CDR1 MNHEY, CDR2 SVGEGT. The CDR3 coding sequence is TGTGCCAGCAGTTACCCACTAGCGGCCAACCAGTACGTC. Protein sequence: CASSYPLAANQYV.

This sequence joins TRBV7-8 and TRBJ2-3; D uncertain. The CDR3 runs 15 residues. In germline, CDR1 is SGHVS, CDR2 FQNEAQ. Trimming cost V 2 bases and J 0 bases, with 9 bases left between them. The CDR3 loop reads CASSLKRISTDTQYF. The CDR3 nucleotides are TGTGCCAGCAGCTTAAAGAGAATTAGCACAGATACGCAGTATTTT.

This clonotype was observed a handful of times. The chain employs TRBV14 and TRBJ2-7, with 8 positions matching TRBD1. Germline CDR1 is SGHDN and CDR2 is FVKESK. J lost 3 bases, V lost 4 bases, and 5 bases had no gene match. The CDR3 contains 14 residues. The DNA for the CDR3 is TGTGCCAGCAGCCGTGGACAGGGAGTCTACGAGCAGTACGTC. It codes for CASSRGQGVYEQYV.

J is TRBJ1-3 and V is TRBV21-1. TRBV21-1 is a documented pseudogene. CDR3 length: 17 residues. CDR3 loop: CASSKELPPSGGNTIYF. The CDR3 region has the DNA TGTGCCAGCAGCAAAGAATTGCCGCCGAGCGGTGGAAACACCATATATTTT.

This clonotype came up many times. The chain uses TRBV12-3 or TRBV12-4 and TRBJ1-1; D is unclear. The CDR3 sequence is 13 residues long. Trimming left V 3 bases short and J 4 bases short, with 9 bases between. The CDR3 spells CASSFKGSTEAFF. CDR3 DNA: TGTGCCAGCAGTTTTAAGGGTAGCACTGAAGCTTTCTTT.

This clonotype was seen many times. The V call is TRBV30, the J call TRBJ1-5; TRBD1 aligns across 8 bases. The CDR3 extends over 15 amino acids. Germline assignment: CDR1 GTSNPN and CDR2 SVGIG (reference sequence). With 3 bases clipped from V and 1 base from J, the junction kept 5 bases outside the gene matches. The CDR3 DNA reads TGTGCCTGGAGCACAGGGGGAGGGAGCAATCAGCCCCAGCATTTT. Its translation: CAWSTGGGSNQPQHF.

This clonotype showed up just a few times. This sequence joins TRBV5-5 and TRBJ2-1, with D tentatively TRBD1 or TRBD2 (5 bases each). Trimming shortened V by 4 bases and J by 8 bases, and 16 bases separated the two germline ends. The CDR3 is 14 amino acids. Germline assignment: CDR1 SGHKS and CDR2 YYEKEE (reference sequence). CDR3 in DNA: TGTGCCAGCAGCGGCCGGGGCGATAAGGATGAGCAGTTCTTC. This translates into CASSGRGDKDEQFF.

The chain couples TRBV9 to TRBJ2-6; D call uncertain. The CDR3 has 17 residues. Germline values: CDR1 SGDLS, CDR2 YYNGEE. Trimming stripped 0 bases from V and 1 base from J, with 11 bases between. The CDR3 is CASSVATGKSGANVLTF. The CDR3, as DNA: TGTGCCAGCAGCGTAGCTACTGGGAAATCTGGGGCCAACGTCCTGACTTTC.

V gene TRBV4-1 combines with J gene TRBJ1-2, with D perhaps matching TRBD1 (5 bases). Germline values: CDR1 MGHRA, CDR2 YSYEKL. The length of the CDR3 is 15 residues. V lost 0 bases and J lost 2, with 10 bases in between. Here the CDR3 reads CASSQDQGTNYGYTF. The DNA of the CDR3 is TGCGCCAGCAGCCAAGATCAGGGTACGAACTATGGCTACACCTTC.

This clonotype has just a few counts. The chain joins TRBV19 to TRBJ2-3; possibly TRBD1 or TRBD2 for D (5 bases each). CDR3 length: 15 amino acids. Germline-derived CDR1 and CDR2 are LNHDA and SQIVND (reference sequence). V was trimmed by 5 bases and J by 1 base, leaving 13 bases between them. CDR3 sequence (DNA): TGTGCCAGTAGTTCCCAGGGAGTGGGCACAGATACGCAGTATTTT. Its protein product is CASSSQGVGTDTQYF.

The chain has TRBV12-3 or TRBV12-4 and TRBJ1-1, with a weak D call TRBD1 (6 bases). The V gene lost 2 bases and the J gene lost 10 bases, with 14 bases spanning the gap. There are 13 residues in the CDR3. CDR3 bases: TGTGCCAGCAGTTTAATGGGGGGCGCGGGAGCTTTCTTT. Its protein product is CASSLMGGAGAFF.

This clonotype was recorded a few times. The chain recombines TRBV11-2 with TRBJ2-7; maybe TRBD1 (6 bases). The CDR3 covers 14 residues. In germline, CDR1 is SGHAT, CDR2 FQNNGV. V lost 1 base and J 1 base, leaving 8 bases between the germline ends. The CDR3 nucleotides are TGTGCCAGCAGCTTAGGACAGGTTTCCTACGAGCAGTACGTC. Translation: CASSLGQVSYEQYV.

This clonotype was observed a handful of times. The chain carries TRBV29-1 and TRBJ2-4; the D gene could be TRBD1 or TRBD2 (5 bases each). The CDR3 runs 13 residues. Germline V gene lookup returns CDR1 SQVTM and CDR2 ANQGSEA. The V and J ends lost 7 bases and 6 bases respectively, with 16 bases between them. The CDR3 bases are TGCAGCGGTCGTGAGGGGTATGCAAACATTCAGTACTTC. Its translation: CSGREGYANIQYF.